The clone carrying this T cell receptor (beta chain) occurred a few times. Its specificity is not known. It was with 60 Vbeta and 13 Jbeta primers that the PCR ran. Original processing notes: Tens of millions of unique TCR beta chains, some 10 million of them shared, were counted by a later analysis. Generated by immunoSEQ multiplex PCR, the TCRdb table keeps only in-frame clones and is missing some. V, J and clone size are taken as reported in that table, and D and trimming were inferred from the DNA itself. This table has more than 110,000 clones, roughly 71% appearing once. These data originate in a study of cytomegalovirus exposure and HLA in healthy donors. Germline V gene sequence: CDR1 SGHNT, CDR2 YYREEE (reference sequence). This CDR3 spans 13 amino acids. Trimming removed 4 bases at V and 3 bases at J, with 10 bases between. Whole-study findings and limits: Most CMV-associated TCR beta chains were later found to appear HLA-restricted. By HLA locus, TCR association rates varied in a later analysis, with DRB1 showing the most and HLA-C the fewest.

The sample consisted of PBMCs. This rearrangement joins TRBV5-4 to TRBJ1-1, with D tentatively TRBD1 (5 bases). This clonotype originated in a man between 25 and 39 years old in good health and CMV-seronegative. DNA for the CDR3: TGTGCCAGCAGCATCGGGGGGGACACTGAAGCTTTCTTT. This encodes CASSIGGDTEAFF.